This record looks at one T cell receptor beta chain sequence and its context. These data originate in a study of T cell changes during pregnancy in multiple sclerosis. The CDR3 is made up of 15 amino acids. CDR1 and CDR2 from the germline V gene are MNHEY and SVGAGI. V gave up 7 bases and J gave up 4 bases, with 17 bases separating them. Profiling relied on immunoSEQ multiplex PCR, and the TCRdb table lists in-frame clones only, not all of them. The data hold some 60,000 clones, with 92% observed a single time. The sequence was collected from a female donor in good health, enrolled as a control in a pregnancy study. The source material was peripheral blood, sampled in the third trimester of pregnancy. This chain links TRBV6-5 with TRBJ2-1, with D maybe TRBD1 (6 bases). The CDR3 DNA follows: TGTGCCAGCACGTCTGGGACACTACGTTACAATGAGCAGTTCTTC. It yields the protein CASTSGTLRYNEQFF.